The T cell receptor (beta chain) described here comes from a study of OX40 agonist ivuxolimab in advanced cancers. CDR3 size: 16 residues. Germline-derived CDR1 and CDR2 are SGHKS and YYEKEE (reference sequence). The ends lost 2 bases at V and 5 bases at J; junction bases unmatched: 10. The table lists this clone with a count of one. Clones were sequenced by immunoSEQ multiplex PCR, and TCRdb holds only the in-frame ones, with some missing. The top ten clones hold about an eighth of a sample with around 53,000 clones, about 81% of them seen once. This receptor was obtained from an adult with an advanced solid tumor such as melanoma, head and neck, liver or kidney cancer. The sample was CD4+ or CD8+ T cells sorted from blood, taken in a trial of the OX40 agonist ivuxolimab. This chain uses TRBV5-5 with TRBJ2-3, with TRBD1 identical over 8 bases. The CDR3 loop is CASSFRGRTGQDTQYF. The CDR3 DNA is TGTGCCAGCAGCTTTAGGGGGAGGACAGGGCAAGATACGCAGTATTTT.